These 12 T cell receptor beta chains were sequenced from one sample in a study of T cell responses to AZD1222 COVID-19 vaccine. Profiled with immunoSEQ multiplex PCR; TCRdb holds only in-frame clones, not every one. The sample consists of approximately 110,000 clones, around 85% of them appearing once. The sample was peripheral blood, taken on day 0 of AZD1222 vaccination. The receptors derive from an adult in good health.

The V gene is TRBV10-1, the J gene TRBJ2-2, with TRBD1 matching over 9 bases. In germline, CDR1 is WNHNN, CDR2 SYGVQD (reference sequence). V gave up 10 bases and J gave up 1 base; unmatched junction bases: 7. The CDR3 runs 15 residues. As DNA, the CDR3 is TGCGCCAAAAACCGGGACAGGGAGAACACCGGGGAGCTGTTTTTT. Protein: CAKNRDRENTGELFF.

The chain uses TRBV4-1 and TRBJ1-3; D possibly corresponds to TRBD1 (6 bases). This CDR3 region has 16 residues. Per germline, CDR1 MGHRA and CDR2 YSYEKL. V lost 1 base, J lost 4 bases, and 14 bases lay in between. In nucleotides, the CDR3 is TGCGCCAGCAGCCAAGGGGCTGCAGGGGTGGGAAACACCATATATTTT. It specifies CASSQGAAGVGNTIYF.

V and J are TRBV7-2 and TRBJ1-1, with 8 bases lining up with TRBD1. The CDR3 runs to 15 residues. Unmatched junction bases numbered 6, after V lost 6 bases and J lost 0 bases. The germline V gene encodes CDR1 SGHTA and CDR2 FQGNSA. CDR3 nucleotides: TGTGCCAGCAGAGCGGACAGGGTCATGAACACTGAAGCTTTCTTT. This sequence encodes CASRADRVMNTEAFF. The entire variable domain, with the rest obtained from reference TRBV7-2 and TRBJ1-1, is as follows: GAGVSQSPSNKVTEKGKDVELRCDPISGHTALYWYRQSLGQGLEFLIYFQGNSAPDKSGLPSDRFSAERTGGSVSTLTIQRTQQEDSAVYLCASRADRVMNTEAFFGQGTRLTVV.

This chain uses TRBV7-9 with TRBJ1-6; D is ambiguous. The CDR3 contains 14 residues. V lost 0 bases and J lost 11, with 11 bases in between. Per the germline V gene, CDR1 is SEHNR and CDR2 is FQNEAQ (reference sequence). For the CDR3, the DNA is TGTGCCAGCAGCTTAGCGGGCGGTCACGCACCCCTCCACTTT. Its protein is CASSLAGGHAPLHF.

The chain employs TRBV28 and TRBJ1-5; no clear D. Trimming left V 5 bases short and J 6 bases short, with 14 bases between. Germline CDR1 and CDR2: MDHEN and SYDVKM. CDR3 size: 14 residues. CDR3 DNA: TGTGCCAGCAGTCCCCTGCGGTCCGGTCAGCCCCAGCATTTT. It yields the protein CASSPLRSGQPQHF.

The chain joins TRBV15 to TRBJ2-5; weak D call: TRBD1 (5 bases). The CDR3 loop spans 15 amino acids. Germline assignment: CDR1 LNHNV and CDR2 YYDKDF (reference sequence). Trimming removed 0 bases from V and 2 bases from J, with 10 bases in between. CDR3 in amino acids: CATSREAGIQETQYF. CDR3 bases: TGTGCCACCAGCAGAGAGGCAGGGATTCAAGAGACCCAGTACTTC.

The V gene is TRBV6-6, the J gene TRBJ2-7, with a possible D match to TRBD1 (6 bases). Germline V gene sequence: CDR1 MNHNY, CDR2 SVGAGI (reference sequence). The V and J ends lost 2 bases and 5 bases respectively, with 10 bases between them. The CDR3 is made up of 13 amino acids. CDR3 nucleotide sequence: TGTGCCAGCAGTTACACAGGGTCGGACGAGCAGTACTTC. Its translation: CASSYTGSDEQYF.

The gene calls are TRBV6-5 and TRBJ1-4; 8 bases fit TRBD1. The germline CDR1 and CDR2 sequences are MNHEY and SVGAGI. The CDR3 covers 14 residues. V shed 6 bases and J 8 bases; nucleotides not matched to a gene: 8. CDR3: CASRSTGTGEKLFF. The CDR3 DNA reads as TGTGCCAGCAGGTCAACCGGGACAGGCGAAAAACTGTTTTTT.

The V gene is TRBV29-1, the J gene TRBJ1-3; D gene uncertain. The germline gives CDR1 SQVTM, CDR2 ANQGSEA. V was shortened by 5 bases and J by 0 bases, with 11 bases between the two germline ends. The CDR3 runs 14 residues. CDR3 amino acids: CSVTPRGSGNTIYF. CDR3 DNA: TGCAGCGTTACCCCGCGGGGCTCTGGAAACACCATATATTTT.

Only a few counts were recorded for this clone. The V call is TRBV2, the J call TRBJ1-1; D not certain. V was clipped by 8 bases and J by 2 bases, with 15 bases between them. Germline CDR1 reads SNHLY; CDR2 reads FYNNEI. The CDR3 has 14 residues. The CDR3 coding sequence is TGTGCCAGCGTCTTGAGGGTGGCTAACACTGAAGCTTTCTTT. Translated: CASVLRVANTEAFF.

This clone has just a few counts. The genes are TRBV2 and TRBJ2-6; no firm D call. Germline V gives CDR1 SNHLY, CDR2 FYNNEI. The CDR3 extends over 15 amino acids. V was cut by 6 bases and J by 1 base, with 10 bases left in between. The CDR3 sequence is CASSQQLSGANVLTF. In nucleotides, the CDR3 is TGTGCCAGCAGCCAACAGTTATCTGGGGCCAACGTCCTGACTTTC.

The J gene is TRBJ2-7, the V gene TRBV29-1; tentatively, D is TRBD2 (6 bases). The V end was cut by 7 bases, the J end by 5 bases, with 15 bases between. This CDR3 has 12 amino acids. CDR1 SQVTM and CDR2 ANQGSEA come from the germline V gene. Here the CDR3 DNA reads TGCAGCGCCGTCCGGGGAGGACACGAGCAGTACTTC. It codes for CSAVRGGHEQYF.